The source of this T cell receptor (beta chain) is a study of beta chain features in type 1 diabetes listed by TCRdb under 2018. Study-level background: Mean age, gender distribution, total cell number and subset yield did not differ between patients and healthy donors. Across all samples, some 110,000,000 sorted cells were examined, and cell number per subset correlated strongly with RNA yield. Regulatory and stem cell-like memory subsets were obtained from only 8 patients and roughly 8 healthy donors, while naive and central memory subsets were obtained from all 28 donors. In the study, TCRB repertoires of sorted circulating CD4+ T cell subsets from recently diagnosed type 1 diabetes patients were compared with those of matched healthy donors. Study-wide findings and limitations: Shorter templates might have been favored by PCR, but patient and control samples were amplified and corrected together, so both groups would have been affected equally by any skew. Patients with type 1 diabetes made fewer insertions and deleted more nucleotides at VDJ recombination sites, implying thymic rearrangement abnormalities. Sequencing cDNA rather than genomic DNA could over-represent highly expressing activated cells, although activation and CD3 levels did not differ between groups. Naive, central memory and regulatory TCRB repertoires appeared to be more alike among patients than among healthy donors. In all four CD4+ subsets, TCRB CDR3 length was moderately but significantly shorter in type 1 diabetes patients. Because small numbers of individuals were included in the HLA sub-analyses, any influence of HLA type on TCRB rearrangement was left unresolved.

All of the isolated RNA was reverse transcribed with the High Capacity cDNA Reverse Transcription Kit, so expressed TCRB transcripts were sequenced. Deep immunoSEQ sequencing was applied to naive, central memory and regulatory T cell samples, giving an average of roughly 3.6 million total reads per sample. After sorted cells were lysed in RLT buffer, RNA was extracted with DNase-treated RNeasy Micro or Mini kits, with the choice depending on cell number. Each cell subset was processed separately to prevent cross-contamination, with patient and healthy donor samples processed together. Using the immunoSEQ multiplex PCR, TCRB sequences were amplified from cDNA into 87-bp fragments spanning the CDR3 region. The amplicons were sequenced using the Illumina HiSeq platform. Regarding the original processing steps: Synthetic template baselines were used to correct PCR bias computationally, reads within Hamming distance 2 were collapsed together, and singletons that could not be merged were discarded. Reads were aligned against IMGT so that V, D and J genes, CDR3 length and insertions or deletions at six rearrangement sites could be assigned. Within each subset, clonotype counts were normalized to the number of sorted cells before true diversity and Gini coefficients were calculated with the tcR R package. The overlap coefficient, calculated on TCRB nucleotide sequences, was used to measure repertoire sharing. Out-of-frame TCRB sequences from naive cells were analyzed to stand in for the pre-selection repertoire. The clones in this table, taken by TCRdb from immuneACCESS, are in-frame only. Not every clone is retained; where verified, under half of the shortfall comes from an unresolved V gene, and the cause of the rest is unknown. The DNA gave D and trimming, while V, J and clone size come from that table. In this sample the table shows around 690,000 clones, around 12% of which occur a single time. The top ten clones comprise more than 0.09% of the sample.

Counted from cysteine to phenylalanine, this CDR3 has 11 amino acids. Kept here is only the CDR3 DNA, which spans 33 bases and is read in frame from base 1. V gives up 5 bases and J gives up 9 bases, and the segment between their germline ends measures 11 bases. CDR1 and CDR2, looked up from the germline V gene (reference sequence), are MNHEY and SMNVEV. A word on this clone: Which antigen it targets is not known. No clone much larger than this one lies a single base away; base qualities are absent.

A single peripheral blood draw of 95 to 150 mL on average was collected from each donor into heparinised tubes. A BD FACSAria II and a panel including CD45RO, CCR7, CD25, CD127, CD95 and CD27 were used to sort naive, central memory, regulatory and stem cell-like memory CD4+ T cells. A purity above 98% was achieved for all sorted populations. PBMCs were separated immediately by Lymphoprep density gradient centrifugation and were stained directly, without being cultured. So that batch effects would be minimized, each experiment stained and sorted samples in pairs, pairing one healthy donor with one patient.

This clonotype was sampled from a man aged 30 to 45 with type 1 diabetes. Specimen: naive CD4+ T cells from blood. The cell subset or site label corresponds to: true naive CD4+ T cells. Here the chain combines TRBV27 and TRBJ2-7, with the D assignment possibly TRBD1 or TRBD2, given 7 matching bases for each. The sequence in DNA is TGTGCCAGCAGTACCAGGGGGGGGCAGTACTTC. Its product reads: CASSTRGGQYF.